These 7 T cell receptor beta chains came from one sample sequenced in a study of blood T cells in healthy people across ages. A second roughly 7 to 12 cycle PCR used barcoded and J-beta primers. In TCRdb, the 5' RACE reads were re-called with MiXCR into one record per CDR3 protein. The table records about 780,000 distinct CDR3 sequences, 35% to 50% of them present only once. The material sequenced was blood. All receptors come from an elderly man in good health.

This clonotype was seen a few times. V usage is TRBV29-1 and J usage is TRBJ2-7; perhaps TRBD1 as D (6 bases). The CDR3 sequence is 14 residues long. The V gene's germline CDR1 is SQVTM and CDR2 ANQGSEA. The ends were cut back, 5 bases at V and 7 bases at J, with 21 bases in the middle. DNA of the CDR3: TGCAGCGTTTCACTCCCCGACAGGCCCCCGGAGCAGTACTTC. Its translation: CSVSLPDRPPEQYF.

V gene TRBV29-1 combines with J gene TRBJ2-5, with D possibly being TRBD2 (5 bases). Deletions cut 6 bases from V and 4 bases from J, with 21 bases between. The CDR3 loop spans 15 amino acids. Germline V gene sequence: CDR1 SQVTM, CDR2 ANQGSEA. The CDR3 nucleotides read TGCAGCGTGTTTTTGGGAGATATTTTTGGAGAGACCCAGTACTTC. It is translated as CSVFLGDIFGETQYF.

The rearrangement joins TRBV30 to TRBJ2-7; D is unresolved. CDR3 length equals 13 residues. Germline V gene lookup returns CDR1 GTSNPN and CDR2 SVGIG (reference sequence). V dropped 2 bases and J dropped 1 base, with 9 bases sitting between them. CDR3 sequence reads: CAWSLLGSYEQYF. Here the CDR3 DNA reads TGTGCCTGGAGTCTTCTGGGATCCTACGAGCAGTACTTC.

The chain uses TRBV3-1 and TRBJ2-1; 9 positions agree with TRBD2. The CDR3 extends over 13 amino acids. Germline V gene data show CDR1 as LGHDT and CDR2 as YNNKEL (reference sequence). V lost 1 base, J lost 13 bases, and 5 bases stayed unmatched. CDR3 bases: TGTGCCAGCAGCCAAGGCCCCCTAGCGGGACAGTTCTTC. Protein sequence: CASSQGPLAGQFF.

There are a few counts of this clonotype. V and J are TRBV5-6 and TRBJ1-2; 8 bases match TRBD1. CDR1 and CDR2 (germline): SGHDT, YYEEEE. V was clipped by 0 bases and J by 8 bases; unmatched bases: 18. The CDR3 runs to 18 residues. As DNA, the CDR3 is TGTGCCAGCAGCTTGGATTGGGCAGGGGGCGCCGGACTACAGGGCTACACCTTC. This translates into CASSLDWAGGAGLQGYTF.

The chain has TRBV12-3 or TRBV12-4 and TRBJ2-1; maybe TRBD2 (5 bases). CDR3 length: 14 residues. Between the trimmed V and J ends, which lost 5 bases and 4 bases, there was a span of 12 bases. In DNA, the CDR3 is TGTGCCAGCAGTGACCCCGGGATTTACAATGAGCAGTTCTTC. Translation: CASSDPGIYNEQFF.

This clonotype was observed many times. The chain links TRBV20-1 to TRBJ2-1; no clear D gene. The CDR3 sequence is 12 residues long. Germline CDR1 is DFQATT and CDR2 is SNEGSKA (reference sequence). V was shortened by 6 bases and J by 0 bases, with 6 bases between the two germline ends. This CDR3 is CSASSSYNEQFF. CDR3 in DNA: TGCAGTGCCAGCAGCTCCTACAATGAGCAGTTCTTC.